Each of the 31 T cell receptor beta chains below was sequenced from the same sample in a study of monozygotic twins with cystic fibrosis listed by TCRdb under 2021. Library creation used the immunoSEQ multiplex PCR assay. Here the immuneACCESS table is served through TCRdb, limited to in-frame sequences with V and J called. Missing clones are a known gap in these copies; in checked studies unresolved V genes cover under half, and the rest lacks a known reason. For this sample there are fewer than 30,000 clones; about 96% appear just once. The top ten clonotypes cover approximately 3% of the sample. Input material: blood. The source is a girl between 2 and 10 years old with cystic fibrosis.

This chain uses TRBV27 with TRBJ1-1; 9 nucleotides line up with TRBD1. CDR1 and CDR2 (germline): MNHEY, SMNVEV (reference sequence). The V gene end was trimmed by 5 bases and the J gene end by 5 bases; junction bases not matched to a gene: 6. This CDR3 contains 14 residues. The DNA for the CDR3 is TGTGCCAGCAGTCGGACAGGGGAGAGGACTGAAGCTTTCTTT. It codes for CASSRTGERTEAFF.

This clone has just one count. V gene TRBV5-1 combines with J gene TRBJ1-1; 10 nucleotides agree with TRBD1. Germline V gene lookup returns CDR1 SGHRS and CDR2 YFSETQ. This CDR3 comprises 14 residues. Losses at the gene ends were 4 bases for V and 11 bases for J; bases not matched to a gene: 11. CDR3 DNA: TGCGCCAGCAGCCGGTCACCGGGGACAGGGGACGCTTTCTTT. This encodes CASSRSPGTGDAFF.

This chain uses TRBV7-8 with TRBJ2-3; 10 bases agree with TRBD2. Germline CDR1 and CDR2: SGHVS and FQNEAQ. V lost 4 bases and J lost 4; bases outside the gene matches: 11. This CDR3 is 17 amino acids long. The CDR3 here is CASSSSRVSGGADTQYF. CDR3 coding DNA: TGTGCCAGCAGCTCCTCCCGGGTGAGCGGGGGGGCAGATACGCAGTATTTT.

The chain combines TRBV18 with TRBJ1-3; D gene unclear. Germline V CDR1 and CDR2: KGHSH, LQKENI. CDR3 size: 14 residues. The V end was cut by 0 bases, the J end by 0 bases, with 3 bases between. The CDR3 bases are TGTGCCAGCTCACCACCTGCCTCTGGAAACACCATATATTTT. Protein sequence: CASSPPASGNTIYF.

This chain joins TRBV10-3 and TRBJ2-1; D is unclear. Trimming cost V 6 bases and J 8 bases, with 8 bases left between them. The CDR3 contains 11 residues. Germline loops: CDR1 ENHRY, CDR2 SYGVKD. The CDR3: CAIRQVDEQFF. Written as DNA, the CDR3 is TGTGCCATCAGACAAGTCGATGAGCAGTTCTTC.

This CDR3 is CATSGGPTSGRAGAYNEQFF. CDR3 sequence (DNA): TGTGCCACCAGCGGGGGGCCGACTAGCGGGAGGGCCGGCGCCTACAATGAGCAGTTCTTC. V usage is TRBV15 and J usage is TRBJ2-1; TRBD2 matches at 14 bases. There are 20 residues in the CDR3. Germline V CDR1 and CDR2: LNHNV, YYDKDF (reference sequence). V gave up 5 bases and J gave up 2 bases; unmatched junction bases: 14. Together with reference TRBV15 and TRBJ2-1, the CDR3 gives the full variable domain: DAMVIQNPRYQVTQFGKPVTLSCSQTLNHNVMYWYQQKSSQAPKLLFHYYDKDFNNEADTPDNFQSRRPNTSFCFLDIRSPGLGDTAMYLCATSGGPTSGRAGAYNEQFFGPGTRLTVL.

V and J are TRBV19 and TRBJ2-2; possible D gene TRBD1, 6 bases. This CDR3 is built from 15 residues. Germline CDR1 is LNHDA and CDR2 is SQIVND (reference sequence). V was pared by 4 bases and J by 5 bases, with 14 bases between. The chain's CDR3 is CASSRSQGWTGELFF. The DNA for the CDR3 is TGTGCCAGTAGTAGGTCTCAGGGGTGGACCGGGGAGCTGTTTTTT.

The chain combines TRBV7-5 with TRBJ1-5; the table names TRBD1, a call not compared with the DNA. TRBV7-5 is classified as a pseudogene. The CDR3 runs to 14 residues. CDR3 region: CVRRTGTHNQPQHF. The CDR3 DNA sequence: TGTGTCAGAAGAACCGGGACACACAATCAGCCCCAGCATTTT.

The rearrangement links TRBV27 to TRBJ1-5, with D perhaps matching TRBD1 (5 bases). CDR1 is MNHEY and CDR2 is SMNVEV in the germline V gene (reference sequence). V lost 7 bases, J lost 4 bases, and 8 bases lay in between. The CDR3 is 12 residues long. The CDR3 sequence is CASTGGNQPQHF. CDR3 sequence (DNA): TGTGCCAGCACCGGGGGGAATCAGCCCCAGCATTTT.

The chain carries TRBV6-1 and TRBJ2-3; 8 bases agree with TRBD2. This CDR3 region has 14 residues. From germline, CDR1 is MNHNS and CDR2 SASEGT. V lost 5 bases and J lost 6; bases outside the gene matches: 7. CDR3 amino acids: CASSLELAVDTQYF. For the CDR3, the DNA is TGTGCCAGCAGTTTGGAACTAGCGGTCGATACGCAGTATTTT.

This clone has more than one count but fewer than ten. The chain is built from TRBV5-1 and TRBJ1-1, with 9 bases identical to TRBD1. With V trimmed by 2 bases and J by 5 bases, 4 bases remained unmatched. The CDR3 is 14 amino acids. CDR1 SGHRS and CDR2 YFSETQ come from the germline V gene. CDR3 DNA sequence: TGCGCCAGCAGCTTACAGGGGGCCGAAACTGAAGCTTTCTTT. This gives the protein CASSLQGAETEAFF.

The rearrangement joins TRBV29-1 to TRBJ1-1; TRBD1 is a possible D gene (5 bases). V gave up 5 bases and J gave up 13 bases, with 11 bases separating them. The CDR3 runs to 9 residues. Per germline, CDR1 SQVTM and CDR2 ANQGSEA. CDR3 sequence (DNA): TGCAGCGTTCCGCACGGGGGTTTCTTT. Translated, it gives CSVPHGGFF.

The chain couples TRBV7-8 to TRBJ2-2; 7 nucleotides match TRBD1. This CDR3 region has 14 residues. Germline lookup yields CDR1 SGHVS and CDR2 FQNEAQ. Trimming took 8 bases from V and 4 from J; bases not matched to a gene: 7. For the CDR3, the DNA is TGTGCCAGCCCTACGACAGGGCCCACCGGGGAGCTGTTTTTT. Translated, it gives CASPTTGPTGELFF.

The chain couples TRBV2 to TRBJ1-1; the D is unclear. The CDR3 sequence is 14 residues long. In germline, CDR1 is SNHLY, CDR2 FYNNEI. Trimming shortened V by 4 bases and J by 1 base, and 10 bases separated the two germline ends. The CDR3 here is CASSVRPPNTEAFF. CDR3 in DNA: TGTGCCAGCAGTGTACGGCCTCCGAACACTGAAGCTTTCTTT.

The V and J genes are TRBV19 and TRBJ2-1; D gene ambiguous. Germline V CDR1 and CDR2: LNHDA, SQIVND (reference sequence). This CDR3 is 12 amino acids long. With 5 bases removed from V and 7 bases from J, the gap between germline ends came to 9 bases. The CDR3 region has the DNA TGTGCCAGTAGTTACATCGCTAATGAGCAGTTCTTC. Protein sequence: CASSYIANEQFF.

This clone was recorded once. The gene calls are TRBV10-3 and TRBJ2-3; D is unclear. The CDR3 is 13 residues long. V was pared by 4 bases and J by 5 bases, with 10 bases between. Germline values: CDR1 ENHRY, CDR2 SYGVKD. CDR3 amino acids: CAISVGKQDTQYF. DNA of the CDR3: TGTGCCATCAGTGTAGGGAAGCAAGATACGCAGTATTTT.

The chain couples TRBV28 to TRBJ1-1; tentatively, D is TRBD1 (6 bases). CDR1 is MDHEN, CDR2 SYDVKM, per germline. V lost 7 bases, J lost 1 base, and 13 bases lay in between. CDR3 length: 14 amino acids. CDR3 DNA: TGTGCCAGCACCCCCGGGGGCGGGAACACTGAAGCTTTCTTT. Translating gives CASTPGGGNTEAFF.

The chain joins TRBV18 to TRBJ2-1; possibly TRBD1 or TRBD2 for D (6 bases each). The ends were cut back, 0 bases at V and 0 bases at J, with 12 bases in the middle. CDR3 length: 17 residues. Germline-derived CDR1 and CDR2 are KGHSH and LQKENI. The CDR3 reads CASSPPRGASSYNEQFF. The CDR3 coding sequence is TGTGCCAGCTCACCACCGAGGGGGGCCAGCTCCTACAATGAGCAGTTCTTC.

This chain uses TRBV7-9 with TRBJ2-5; 11 nucleotides match TRBD2. Germline loops: CDR1 SEHNR, CDR2 FQNEAQ (reference sequence). This CDR3 has 17 amino acids. V shed 5 bases, J shed 5 bases, and the junction held 13 bases outside the gene matches. The CDR3, as DNA: TGTGCCAGCAGCCCCGGGACTAGCGGAATTAGGGGGGAGACCCAGTACTTC. It translates to CASSPGTSGIRGETQYF. Combining the CDR3 with reference TRBV7-9 and TRBJ2-5 gives the whole variable domain DTGVSQNPRHKITKRGQNVTFRCDPISEHNRLYWYRQTLGQGPEFLTYFQNEAQLEKSRLLSDRFSAERPKGSFSTLEIQRTEQGDSAMYLCASSPGTSGIRGETQYFGPGTRLLVL.

J is TRBJ2-3 and V is TRBV27, with a tentative D call TRBD2 (5 bases). Germline CDR1 and CDR2: MNHEY and SMNVEV (reference sequence). V shed 4 bases and J shed 5 bases, with 16 bases lying between them. There are 15 residues in the CDR3. The CDR3 spells CASSSPPGVGDTQYF. DNA for the CDR3: TGTGCCAGCAGTTCCCCCCCCGGGGTAGGAGATACGCAGTATTTT.

The gene calls are TRBV6-1 and TRBJ2-1, with TRBD2 identical over 7 bases. The CDR3 totals 14 residues. The V and J ends lost 4 bases and 7 bases, in that order; junction bases with no gene match: 7. Germline V CDR1 and CDR2: MNHNS, SASEGT. The CDR3 DNA reads TGTGCCAGCAGTGGGGGGGACTATATGAATGAGCAGTTCTTC. Translated, it gives CASSGGDYMNEQFF.

V and J are TRBV6-5 and TRBJ1-2; the D is unclear. Germline assignment: CDR1 MNHEY and CDR2 SVGAGI. The CDR3 spans 14 residues. V was pared by 7 bases and J by 4 bases, with 16 bases between. CDR3 loop: CASTPLGKGYGYTF. CDR3 sequence (DNA): TGTGCCAGCACCCCCCTCGGGAAGGGCTATGGCTACACCTTC.

V and J are TRBV28 and TRBJ1-3, with 12 bases identical to TRBD1. CDR3 length: 17 amino acids. The germline V gene encodes CDR1 MDHEN and CDR2 SYDVKM. Trimming at V came to 7 bases and at J to 3 bases, leaving 10 bases not matched to a gene. The CDR3: CASISGTGGTGGNTIYF. The CDR3 DNA reads as TGTGCCAGCATTTCCGGGACAGGGGGCACGGGTGGAAACACCATATATTTT.

This rearrangement joins TRBV6-1 to TRBJ2-7; D gene ambiguous. The V gene lost 0 bases and the J gene lost 1 base, with 10 bases spanning the gap. Looked up from germline, CDR1 is MNHNS and CDR2 is SASEGT. This CDR3 spans 15 amino acids. Written as DNA, the CDR3 is TGTGCCAGCAGTGAAGCAATGGCCGTATCCTACGAGCAGTACTTC. Translated: CASSEAMAVSYEQYF.

V and J are TRBV5-6 and TRBJ2-2; possible D gene TRBD2, 6 bases. Germline-derived CDR1 and CDR2 are SGHDT and YYEEEE. V was pared by 4 bases and J by 6 bases, with 19 bases between. The length of the CDR3 is 16 residues. The CDR3 loop reads CASSPRASGGAGELFF. CDR3 nucleotides: TGTGCCAGCAGCCCCCGGGCTAGTGGAGGGGCCGGGGAGCTGTTTTTT. The full variable domain, rest sourced from reference TRBV5-6 and TRBJ2-2, is DAGVTQSPTHLIKTRGQQVTLRCSPKSGHDTVSWYQQALGQGPQFIFQYYEEEERQRGNFPDRFSGHQFPNYSSELNVNALLLGDSALYLCASSPRASGGAGELFFGEGSRLTVL.

This clone was counted once. The chain couples TRBV7-7 to TRBJ2-3, with D unclear. In germline, CDR1 is SSHAT, CDR2 FNYEAQ (reference sequence). This CDR3 has 14 residues. V was pared by 2 bases and J by 0 bases, with 6 bases between. The CDR3 DNA sequence: TGTGCCAGCAGCTTATCGCTTAGCACAGATACGCAGTATTTT. Translation gives CASSLSLSTDTQYF.

This sequence joins TRBV2 and TRBJ1-4, with 9 positions matching TRBD1. The ends lost 7 bases at V and 6 bases at J; junction bases unmatched: 6. The CDR3 covers 14 residues. Looked up from germline, CDR1 is SNHLY and CDR2 is FYNNEI. The CDR3 sequence is CASTGTGTYEKLFF. Written as DNA, the CDR3 is TGTGCCAGCACAGGGACAGGGACGTATGAAAAACTGTTTTTT.

This chain joins TRBV2 and TRBJ2-3, with a tentative D call TRBD2 (6 bases). Germline V lookup: CDR1 SNHLY, CDR2 FYNNEI. Trimming left V 11 bases short and J 4 bases short, with 19 bases between. The CDR3 has 14 amino acids. CDR3 bases: TGTGCCTTGAGGGGACGGAGGGGCCCAGATACGCAGTATTTT. Residues: CALRGRRGPDTQYF.

V usage is TRBV30 and J usage is TRBJ2-5; the match to TRBD2 covers 10 bases. With 0 bases clipped from V and 4 bases from J, the junction kept 5 bases outside the gene matches. The CDR3 is made up of 15 amino acids. The germline V gene has CDR1 GTSNPN and CDR2 SVGIG (reference sequence). This chain's CDR3 is CAWSVQAGGAETQYF. The CDR3 coding sequence is TGTGCCTGGAGTGTACAAGCGGGAGGGGCAGAGACCCAGTACTTC. The full variable domain, with the rest looked up from reference TRBV30 and TRBJ2-5, is SQTIHQWPATLVQPVGSPLSLECTVEGTSNPNLYWYRQAAGRGLQLLFYSVGIGQISSEVPQNLSASRPQDRQFILSSKKLLLSDSGFYLCAWSVQAGGAETQYFGPGTRLLVL.

This rearrangement joins TRBV10-3 to TRBJ2-2, with 7 bases lining up with TRBD1. V shed 7 bases, J shed 3 bases, and the junction held 5 bases outside the gene matches. Germline V gene data show CDR1 as ENHRY and CDR2 as SYGVKD. There are 14 residues in the CDR3. The CDR3 region is CAITQGTDTGELFF. In DNA, the CDR3 is TGTGCCATCACACAGGGGACGGACACCGGGGAGCTGTTTTTT.

The chain couples TRBV7-9 to TRBJ1-1; no clear D. The CDR3 is 13 residues long. Germline CDR1 SEHNR, CDR2 FQNEAQ (reference sequence). Deletions cut 1 base from V and 1 base from J, with 4 bases between. CDR3 in amino acids: CASSLERNTEAFF. As DNA, the CDR3 is TGTGCCAGCAGCTTAGAGCGGAACACTGAAGCTTTCTTT.